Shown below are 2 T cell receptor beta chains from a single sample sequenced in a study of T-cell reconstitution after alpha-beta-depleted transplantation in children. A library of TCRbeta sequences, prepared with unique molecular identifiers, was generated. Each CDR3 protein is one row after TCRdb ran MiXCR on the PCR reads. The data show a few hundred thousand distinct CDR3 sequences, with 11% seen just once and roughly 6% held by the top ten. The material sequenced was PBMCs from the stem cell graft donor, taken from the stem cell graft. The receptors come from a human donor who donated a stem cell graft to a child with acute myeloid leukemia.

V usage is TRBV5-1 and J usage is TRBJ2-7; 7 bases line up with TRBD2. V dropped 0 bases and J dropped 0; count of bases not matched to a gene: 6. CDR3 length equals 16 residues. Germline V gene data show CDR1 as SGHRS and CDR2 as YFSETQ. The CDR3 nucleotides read TGCGCCAGCAGCTTGGAAGGCGGGAGAACCTCCTACGAGCAGTACTTC. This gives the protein CASSLEGGRTSYEQYF.

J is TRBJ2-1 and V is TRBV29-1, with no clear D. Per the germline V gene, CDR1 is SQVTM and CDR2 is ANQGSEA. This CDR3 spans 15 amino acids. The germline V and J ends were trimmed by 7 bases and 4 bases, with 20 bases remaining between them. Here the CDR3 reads CSALPSPERYNEQFF. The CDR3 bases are TGCAGCGCCCTTCCATCTCCCGAACGTTACAATGAGCAGTTCTTC.